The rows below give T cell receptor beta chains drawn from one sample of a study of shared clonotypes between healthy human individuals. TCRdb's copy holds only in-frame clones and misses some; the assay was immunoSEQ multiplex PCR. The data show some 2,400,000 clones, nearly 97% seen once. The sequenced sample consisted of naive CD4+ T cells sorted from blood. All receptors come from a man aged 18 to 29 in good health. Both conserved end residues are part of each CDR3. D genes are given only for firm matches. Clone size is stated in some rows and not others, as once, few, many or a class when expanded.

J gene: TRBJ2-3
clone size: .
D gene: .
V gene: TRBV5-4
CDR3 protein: CASRTGQSTDTQYF
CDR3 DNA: TGTGCCAGCAGAACCGGACAGAGCACAGATACGCAGTATTTT

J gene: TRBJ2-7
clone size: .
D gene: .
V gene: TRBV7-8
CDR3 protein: CASSLEGLRLYEQYF
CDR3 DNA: TGTGCCAGCAGCTTAGAGGGGCTCAGACTCTACGAGCAGTACTTC

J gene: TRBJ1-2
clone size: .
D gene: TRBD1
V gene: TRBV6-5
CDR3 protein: CASSYSYRGNYGYTF
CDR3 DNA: TGTGCCAGCAGTTACTCGTACAGGGGGAACTATGGCTACACCTTC

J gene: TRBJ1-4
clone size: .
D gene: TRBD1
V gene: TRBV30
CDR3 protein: CAWKPPGGSEKLFF
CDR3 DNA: TGTGCCTGGAAGCCTCCAGGGGGAAGTGAAAAACTGTTTTTT

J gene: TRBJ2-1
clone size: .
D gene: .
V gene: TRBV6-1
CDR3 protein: CASSVAGTYNEQFF
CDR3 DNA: TGTGCCAGCAGTGTAGCAGGTACCTACAATGAGCAGTTCTTC

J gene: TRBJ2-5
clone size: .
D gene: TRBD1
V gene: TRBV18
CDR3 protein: CASSPGQGVAETQYF
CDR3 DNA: TGTGCCAGCTCACCAGGACAGGGAGTTGCGGAGACCCAGTACTTC

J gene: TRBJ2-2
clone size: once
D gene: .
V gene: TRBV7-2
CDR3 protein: CASSSMTSGELFF
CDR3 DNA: TGTGCCAGCAGCTCCATGACTAGCGGGGAGCTGTTTTTT

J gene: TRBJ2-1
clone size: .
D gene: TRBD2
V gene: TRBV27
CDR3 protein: CASSLTSGVYNEQFF
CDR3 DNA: TGTGCCAGCAGTCTGACTAGCGGAGTCTACAATGAGCAGTTCTTC

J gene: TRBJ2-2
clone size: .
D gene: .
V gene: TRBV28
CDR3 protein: CASTASNTGELFF
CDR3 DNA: TGTGCCAGCACTGCGTCGAACACCGGGGAGCTGTTTTTT

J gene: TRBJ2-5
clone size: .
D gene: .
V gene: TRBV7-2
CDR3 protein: CASSLAGAPQETQYF
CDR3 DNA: TGTGCCAGCAGCTTAGCGGGAGCCCCTCAAGAGACCCAGTACTTC

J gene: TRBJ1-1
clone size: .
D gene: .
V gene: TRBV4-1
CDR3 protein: CASSQGVSIPNTEAFF
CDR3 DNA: TGCGCCAGCAGCCAAGGAGTTTCGATTCCGAACACTGAAGCTTTCTTT

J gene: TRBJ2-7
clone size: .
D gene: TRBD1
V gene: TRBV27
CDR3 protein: CASRGTGTSYEQYF
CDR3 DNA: TGTGCCAGCCGAGGGACAGGGACCTCCTACGAGCAGTACTTC

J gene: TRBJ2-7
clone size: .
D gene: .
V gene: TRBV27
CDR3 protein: CASSPPGARSYEQYF
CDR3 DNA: TGTGCCAGCAGCCCCCCGGGGGCCCGATCCTACGAGCAGTACTTC

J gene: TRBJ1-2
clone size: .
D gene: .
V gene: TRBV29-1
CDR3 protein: CSVEGEHGYTF
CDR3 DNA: TGCAGCGTTGAGGGGGAACATGGCTACACCTTC

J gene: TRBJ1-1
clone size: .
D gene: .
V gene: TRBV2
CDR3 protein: CAMTLEVNTEAFF
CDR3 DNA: TGTGCCATGACACTCGAGGTGAACACTGAAGCTTTCTTT

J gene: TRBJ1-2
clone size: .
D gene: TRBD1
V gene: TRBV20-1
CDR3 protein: CSATGGGGYTF
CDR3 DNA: TGCAGTGCGACAGGGGGAGGAGGCTACACCTTC

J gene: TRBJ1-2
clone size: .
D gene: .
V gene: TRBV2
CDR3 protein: CASRNSTNYGYTF
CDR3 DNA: TGTGCCAGCAGGAATAGTACTAACTATGGCTACACCTTC

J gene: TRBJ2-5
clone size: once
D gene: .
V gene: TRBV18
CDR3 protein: CASCPSNGETQYF
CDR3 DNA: TGTGCCAGCTGCCCGTCGAACGGGGAGACCCAGTACTTC

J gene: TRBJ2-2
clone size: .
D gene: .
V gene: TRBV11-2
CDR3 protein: CASSLFATGELFF
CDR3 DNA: TGTGCCAGCAGCTTATTCGCGACCGGGGAGCTGTTTTTT

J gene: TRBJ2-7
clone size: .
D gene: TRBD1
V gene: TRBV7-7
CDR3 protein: CASSPRTGGYEQYF
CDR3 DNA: TGTGCTAGCAGCCCTCGGACAGGGGGCTACGAGCAGTACTTC

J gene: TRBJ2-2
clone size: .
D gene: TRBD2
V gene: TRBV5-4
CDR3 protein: CASSLGTSGGNTGELFF
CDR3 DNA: TGTGCCAGCAGCTTGGGGACTAGCGGGGGGAACACCGGGGAGCTGTTTTTT